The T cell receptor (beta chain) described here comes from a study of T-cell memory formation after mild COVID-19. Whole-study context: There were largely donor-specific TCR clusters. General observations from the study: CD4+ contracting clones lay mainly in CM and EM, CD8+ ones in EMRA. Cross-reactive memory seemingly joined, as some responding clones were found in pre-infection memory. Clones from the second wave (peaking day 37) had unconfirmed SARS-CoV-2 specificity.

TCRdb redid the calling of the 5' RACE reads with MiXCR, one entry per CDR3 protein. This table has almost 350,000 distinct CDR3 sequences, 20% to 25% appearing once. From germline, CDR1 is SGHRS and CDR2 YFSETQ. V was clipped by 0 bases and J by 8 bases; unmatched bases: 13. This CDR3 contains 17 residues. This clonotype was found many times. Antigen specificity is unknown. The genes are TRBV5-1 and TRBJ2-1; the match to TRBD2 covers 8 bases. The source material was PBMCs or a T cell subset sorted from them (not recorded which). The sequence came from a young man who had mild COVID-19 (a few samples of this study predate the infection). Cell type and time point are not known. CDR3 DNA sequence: TGCGCCAGCAGCTTGGTACTGGCGGGGGGCCAGTGGGATGAGCAGTTCTTC. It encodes CASSLVLAGGQWDEQFF. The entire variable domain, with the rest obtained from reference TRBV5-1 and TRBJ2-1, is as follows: KAGVTQTPRYLIKTRGQQVTLSCSPISGHRSVSWYQQTPGQGLQFLFEYFSETQRNKGNFPGRFSGRQFSNSRSEMNVSTLELGDSALYLCASSLVLAGGQWDEQFFGPGTRLTVL.